Presented here are 5 T cell receptor beta chains from one specimen sequenced in a study of shared clonotypes between healthy human individuals. Naive CD8 cells lacked CD45RO and underwent positive selection for CCR7, leaving out terminally differentiated effector memory CD45RA+ cells. Method: immunoSEQ multiplex PCR; TCRdb's copy keeps in-frame clones and lacks some. The profile covers some 1,900,000 clones, with just under 95% appearing a single time and 1.2% taken by the ten largest. The sequenced sample was naive CD8+ T cells sorted from blood. Receptors were obtained from a man younger than 35 in good health.

The rearrangement links TRBV6-1 to TRBJ2-2, with D possibly being TRBD1 (6 bases). Germline V CDR1 and CDR2: MNHNS, SASEGT. The CDR3 covers 13 residues. V gave up 8 bases and J gave up 3 bases, with 10 bases separating them. CDR3 region: CASGYRDTGELFF. Written as DNA, the CDR3 is TGTGCCAGCGGGTACAGGGACACCGGGGAGCTGTTTTTT.

The chain employs TRBV4-1 and TRBJ2-7, with D tentatively TRBD1 or TRBD2 (7 bases each). Germline V gene lookup returns CDR1 MGHRA and CDR2 YSYEKL. This CDR3 is 14 amino acids long. V lost 5 bases, J lost 3 bases, and 14 bases lay in between. The CDR3 DNA is TGCGCCAGCAGCGAAGGGAGGGGGCTCTACGAGCAGTACTTC. It specifies CASSEGRGLYEQYF.

The genes are TRBV27 and TRBJ2-5; TRBD1 matches 9 bases. The V gene end was trimmed by 7 bases and the J gene end by 5 bases; junction bases not matched to a gene: 8. Germline V gene lookup returns CDR1 MNHEY and CDR2 SMNVEV (reference sequence). This CDR3 region has 14 residues. CDR3 amino acids: CASTGTGTGETQYF. The CDR3 nucleotides are TGTGCCAGCACCGGGACAGGGACAGGGGAGACCCAGTACTTC.

This clone was seen only once. The V and J genes are TRBV5-6 and TRBJ2-7, with D hard to call. V was shortened by 1 base and J by 3 bases, with 11 bases between the two germline ends. Germline V lookup: CDR1 SGHDT, CDR2 YYEEEE. This CDR3 spans 14 amino acids. The CDR3 sequence: CASSLLRSDYEQYF. For the CDR3, the DNA is TGTGCCAGCAGCTTGCTGAGGTCGGACTACGAGCAGTACTTC.

V gene TRBV5-4 combines with J gene TRBJ2-2; D remains ambiguous. V lost 2 bases to trimming and J lost 6 bases, with 5 bases between them. Per the germline V gene, CDR1 is SGHNT and CDR2 is YYREEE (reference sequence). This CDR3 comprises 12 residues. CDR3 in DNA: TGTGCCAGCAGCTTATCCCCCGGGGAGCTGTTTTTT. This sequence encodes CASSLSPGELFF. Looking up the rest from reference TRBV5-4 and TRBJ2-2 gives the full variable domain: ETGVTQSPTHLIKTRGQQVTLRCSSQSGHNTVSWYQQALGQGPQFIFQYYREEENGRGNFPPRFSGLQFPNYSSELNVNALELDDSALYLCASSLSPGELFFGEGSRLTVL.